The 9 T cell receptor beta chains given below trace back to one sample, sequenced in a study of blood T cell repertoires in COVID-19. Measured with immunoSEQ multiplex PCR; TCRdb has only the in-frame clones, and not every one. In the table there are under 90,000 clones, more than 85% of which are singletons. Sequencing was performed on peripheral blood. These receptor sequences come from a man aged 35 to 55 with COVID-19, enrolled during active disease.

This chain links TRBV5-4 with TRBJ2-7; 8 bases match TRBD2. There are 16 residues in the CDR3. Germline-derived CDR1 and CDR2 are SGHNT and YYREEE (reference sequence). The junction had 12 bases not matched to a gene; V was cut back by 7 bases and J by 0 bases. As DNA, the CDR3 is TGTGCCAGCTCCACATCGGGGGGGAGGAGCTCCTACGAGCAGTACTTC. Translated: CASSTSGGRSSYEQYF.

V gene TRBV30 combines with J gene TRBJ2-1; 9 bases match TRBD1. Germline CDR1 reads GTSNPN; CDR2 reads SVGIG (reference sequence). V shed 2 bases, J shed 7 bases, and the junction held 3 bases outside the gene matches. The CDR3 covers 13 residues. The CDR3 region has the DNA TGTGCCTGGAGTACAGGGGGCTGGAATGAGCAGTTCTTC. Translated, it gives CAWSTGGWNEQFF.

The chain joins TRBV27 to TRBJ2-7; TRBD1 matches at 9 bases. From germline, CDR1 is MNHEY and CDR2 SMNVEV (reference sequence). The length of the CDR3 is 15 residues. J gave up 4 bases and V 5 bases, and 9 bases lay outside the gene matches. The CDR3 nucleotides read TGTGCCAGCAGTGGGCCGGGACAGGGTTCGTACGAGCAGTACTTC. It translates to CASSGPGQGSYEQYF.

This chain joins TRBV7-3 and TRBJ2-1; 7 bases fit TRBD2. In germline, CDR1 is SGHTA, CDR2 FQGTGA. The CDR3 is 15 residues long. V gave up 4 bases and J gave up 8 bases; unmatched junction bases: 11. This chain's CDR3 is CASSSRGGEGHEQFF. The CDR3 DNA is TGTGCCAGCAGCTCCCGGGGAGGGGAAGGGCATGAGCAGTTCTTC.

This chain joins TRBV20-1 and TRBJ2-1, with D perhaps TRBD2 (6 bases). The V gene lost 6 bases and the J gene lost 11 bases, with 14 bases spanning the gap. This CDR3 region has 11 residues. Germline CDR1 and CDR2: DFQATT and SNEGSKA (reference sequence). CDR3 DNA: TGCAGTGCATCCCCCGGGACTCAGCAGTTCTTC. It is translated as CSASPGTQQFF.

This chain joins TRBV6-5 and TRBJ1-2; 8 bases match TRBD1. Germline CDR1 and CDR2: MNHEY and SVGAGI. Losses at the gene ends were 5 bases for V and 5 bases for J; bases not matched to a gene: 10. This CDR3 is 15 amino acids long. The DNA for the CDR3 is TGTGCCAGCAGTCTCCTGGGACAGGAGGGATATGGCTACACCTTC. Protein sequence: CASSLLGQEGYGYTF.

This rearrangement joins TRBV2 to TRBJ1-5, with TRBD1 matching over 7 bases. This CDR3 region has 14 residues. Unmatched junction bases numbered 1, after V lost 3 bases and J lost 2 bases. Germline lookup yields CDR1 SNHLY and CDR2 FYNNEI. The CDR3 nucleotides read TGTGCCAGCAGTGAGGGACAGCGCAATCAGCCCCAGCATTTT. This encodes CASSEGQRNQPQHF. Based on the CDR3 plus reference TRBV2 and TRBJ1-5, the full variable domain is EPEVTQTPSHQVTQMGQEVILRCVPISNHLYFYWYRQILGQKVEFLVSFYNNEISEKSEIFDDQFSVERPDGSNFTLKIRSTKLEDSAMYFCASSEGQRNQPQHFGDGTRLSIL.

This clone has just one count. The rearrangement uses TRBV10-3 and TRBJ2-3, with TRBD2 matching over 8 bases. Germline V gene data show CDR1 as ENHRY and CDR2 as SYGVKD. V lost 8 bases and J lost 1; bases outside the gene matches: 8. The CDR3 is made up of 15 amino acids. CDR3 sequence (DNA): TGTGCCATCGATACGGCGGGGGGCGGCACAGATACGCAGTATTTT. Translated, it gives CAIDTAGGGTDTQYF.

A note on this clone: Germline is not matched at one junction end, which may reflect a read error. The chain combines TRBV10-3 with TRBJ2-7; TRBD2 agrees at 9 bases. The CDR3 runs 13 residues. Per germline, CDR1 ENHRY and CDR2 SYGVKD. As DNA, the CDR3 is TGTGCCATCACCGCTAGCGGGGACCCTAAGGTGTGCTTC. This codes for CAITASGDPKVCF.